Listed below are T cell receptor beta chains from one sample, sequenced in a study of CD8+CD57+ T cells in acquired aplastic anemia. One entry per CDR3 protein, called by TCRdb with MiXCR from the reads. Of 150,000 or so distinct CDR3 sequences in the sample, roughly 48% are singletons; the top ten hold approximately 3%. The sample consisted of sorted CD4+, CD8+, or CD8+CD57+ T cells (not recorded which) from PBMCs. These TCRs come from a human donor with aplastic anemia. Both conserved end residues are part of each CDR3. The D gene is left open where the match is weak. Part of the rows lack a size; the others show once, few, many or a class for expanded clones.

size,D,V,J,CDR3,DNA
-,-,TRBV15,TRBJ1-5,CATSRETVLHRNQPQHF,TGTGCCACCAGCAGAGAGACAGTTCTACATCGCAATCAGCCCCAGCATTTT
many,-,TRBV2,TRBJ2-6,CAATSGANVLTF,TGTGCTGCAACCTCTGGGGCCAACGTCCTGACTTTC
few,-,TRBV29-1,TRBJ2-7,CSARQGTEQYF,TGCAGCGCACGGCAGGGAACCGAGCAGTACTTC
-,TRBD1,TRBV5-1,TRBJ1-6,CASSAGTGLASPLHF,TGCGCCAGCTCCGCCGGGACAGGGCTCGCTTCACCCCTCCACTTT
many,-,TRBV20-1,TRBJ2-5,CSARATGQETQYF,TGCAGTGCTAGGGCAACAGGCCAAGAGACCCAGTACTTC
many,-,TRBV7-6,TRBJ2-7,CASSLGDSSSYEQYF,TGTGCCAGCAGTTTAGGGGACTCCAGCTCCTACGAGCAGTACTTC
-,TRBD2,TRBV24-1,TRBJ2-1,CATSKSSGRDEQFF,TGTGCCACCAGTAAGTCTAGCGGGCGGGATGAGCAGTTCTTC
few,-,TRBV20-1,TRBJ2-3,CSARVQGDTQYF,TGCAGTGCTAGAGTTCAGGGAGATACGCAGTATTTT
-,TRBD2,TRBV20-1,TRBJ2-3,CSARDLLAGKRNTQYF,TGCAGTGCTAGAGATCTGTTAGCGGGAAAACGGAATACGCAGTATTTT
-,-,TRBV2,TRBJ1-1,CASRSGTVIEAFF,TGTGCCAGCAGGTCCGGGACCGTCATTGAAGCTTTCTTT
few,TRBD1,TRBV30,TRBJ1-2,CAWSRPGTGNGYTF,TGTGCCTGGAGTCGTCCCGGGACAGGGAATGGCTACACCTTC
-,-,TRBV7-7,TRBJ2-7,CAGSLAVGSIYNEQYF,TGTGCTGGCAGCTTAGCGGTAGGCTCAATCTACAACGAGCAGTACTTC
many,-,TRBV2,TRBJ2-3,CASSEQGIGDTQYF,TGTGCCAGCAGTGAACAGGGGATAGGAGATACGCAGTATTTT
-,-,TRBV25-1,TRBJ2-6,CASLVAQGTSGANVLTF,TGTGCCAGCCTGGTAGCCCAGGGAACCTCTGGGGCCAACGTCCTGACTTTC
many,-,TRBV13,TRBJ2-6,CASSLVGGTGANVLTF,TGTGCCAGCAGCTTAGTGGGGGGAACGGGGGCCAACGTCCTGACTTTC
-,TRBD1,TRBV5-6,TRBJ1-6,CASSLGQGISPLHF,TGTGCCAGCAGCTTGGGACAGGGGATATCACCCCTCCACTTT
many,-,TRBV5-1,TRBJ2-7,CASSLVDSPYEQYF,TGCGCCAGCAGCTTGGTGGACAGCCCCTACGAGCAGTACTTC
-,TRBD2,TRBV25-1,TRBJ2-5,CASRLAGERETQYF,TGTGCCAGCCGACTAGCTGGGGAAAGGGAGACCCAGTACTTC
-,TRBD2,TRBV20-1,TRBJ2-5,CSASYPGLGTQYF,TGCAGTGCTAGTTATCCGGGACTAGGAACCCAGTACTTC
-,TRBD2,TRBV29-1,TRBJ2-1,CSARAGMGQFF,TGCAGCGCCCGAGCGGGGATGGGGCAGTTCTTC
-,-,TRBV12-3/TRBV12-4,TRBJ1-2,CASSFGANYGYTF,TGTGCCAGCAGTTTCGGGGCGAACTATGGCTACACCTTC
many,-,TRBV7-7,TRBJ2-1,CASSLAGPISYNEQFF,TGTGCCAGCAGCTTGGCAGGACCGATCTCCTACAATGAGCAGTTCTTC
-,-,TRBV7-9,TRBJ1-2,CASSLAYGPNYGYTF,TGTGCCAGCAGCTTAGCTTACGGACCTAACTATGGCTACACCTTC
many,-,TRBV12-3/TRBV12-4,TRBJ2-1,CASRTYNEQFF,TGTGCCAGCAGAACCTACAATGAGCAGTTCTTC
few,-,TRBV7-8,TRBJ2-5,CASSLVFRETQYF,TGTGCCAGCAGCTTAGTGTTCAGGGAGACCCAGTACTTC
-,-,TRBV20-1,TRBJ1-3,CSAAMGNTIYF,TGCAGTGCAGCGATGGGAAACACCATATATTTT
-,-,TRBV29-1,TRBJ2-5,CSVEEGGETQYF,TGCAGCGTTGAAGAGGGTGGCGAGACCCAGTACTTC
few,-,TRBV24-1,TRBJ2-7,CATSDRGYEQYF,TGTGCCACCAGTGACAGGGGCTACGAGCAGTACTTC
-,-,TRBV7-9,TRBJ1-3,CASSYTASGNTIYF,TGTGCCAGCAGCTATACAGCGTCTGGAAACACCATATATTTT
many,-,TRBV5-6,TRBJ1-1,CASSRDIVNTEAFF,TGTGCCAGCAGTCGGGACATAGTGAACACTGAAGCTTTCTTT
-,-,TRBV5-4,TRBJ2-4,CASSLGSGQTKVAKNIQDF,TGTGCCAGCAGCTTGGGAAGCGGTCAGACTAAGGTAGCCAAAAACATTCAGGACTTC
many,TRBD1,TRBV19,TRBJ1-4,CASGTGLNEKLFF,TGTGCCAGTGGGACAGGTTTGAATGAAAAACTGTTTTTT
-,-,TRBV29-1,TRBJ1-2,CSVDSAVYGYTF,TGCAGCGTTGACAGCGCCGTCTATGGCTACACCTTC
many,TRBD2,TRBV6-1,TRBJ2-5,CASSEDSEGLAQYF,TGTGCCAGCAGTGAAGATTCAGAGGGACTAGCCCAGTACTTC